The subject of this entry is one T cell receptor beta chain. Its matching antigen is unknown. These data come from a study of cytomegalovirus exposure and HLA in healthy donors. Overall study findings and caveats: The productive fraction for most TCR beta V segments was about 87% or about 30% in an earlier analysis. Near-uniform donor sequencing depth was presumed by presence/absence analyses. While the bulk of TCR sequences proved rare, some public TCRs turned up in many donors.

The PCR employed 60 Vbeta primers together with 13 Jbeta primers. Produced via immunoSEQ multiplex PCR; TCRdb's table is partial and in-frame only. Of approximately 54,000 clones listed, more than 65% are singletons. The clonotype originates from a woman under 30 in good health and CMV-seronegative. The sample taken for sequencing was PBMCs.

The CDR3 is CASNRRGEPGELFF. The CDR3, as DNA: TGTGCCAGCAACCGCAGGGGTGAGCCCGGGGAGCTGTTTTTT. This sequence joins TRBV28 and TRBJ2-2; the D gene is possibly TRBD1 (6 bases). The V gene lost 7 bases and the J gene lost 6 bases, with 15 bases spanning the gap. CDR1 and CDR2 from the germline V gene are MDHEN and SYDVKM. The CDR3 runs to 14 residues.